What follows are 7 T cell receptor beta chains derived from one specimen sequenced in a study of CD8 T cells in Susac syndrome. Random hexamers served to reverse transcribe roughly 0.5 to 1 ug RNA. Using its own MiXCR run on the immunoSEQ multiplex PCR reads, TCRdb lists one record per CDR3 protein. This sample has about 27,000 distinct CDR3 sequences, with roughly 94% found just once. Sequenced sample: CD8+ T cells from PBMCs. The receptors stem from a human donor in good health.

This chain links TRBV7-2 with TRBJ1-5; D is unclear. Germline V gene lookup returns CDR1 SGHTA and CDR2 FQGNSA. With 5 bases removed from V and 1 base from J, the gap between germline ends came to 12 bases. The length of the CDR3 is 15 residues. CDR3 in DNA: TGTGCCAGCAGCCCAAGGGAGGGCAGCAATCAGCCCCAGCATTTT. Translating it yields CASSPREGSNQPQHF.

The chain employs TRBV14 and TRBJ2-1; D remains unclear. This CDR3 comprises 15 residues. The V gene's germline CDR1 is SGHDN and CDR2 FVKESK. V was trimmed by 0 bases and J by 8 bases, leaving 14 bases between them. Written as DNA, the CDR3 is TGTGCCAGCAGCCAAGACCTTTCCACCTGGGATGAGCAGTTCTTC. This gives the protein CASSQDLSTWDEQFF.

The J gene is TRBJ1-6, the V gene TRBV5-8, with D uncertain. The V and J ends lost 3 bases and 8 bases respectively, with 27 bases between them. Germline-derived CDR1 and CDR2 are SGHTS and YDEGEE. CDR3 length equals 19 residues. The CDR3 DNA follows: TGTGCCAGCAGCTCGAAAACCACGACGGCTCCCGGAGTCGATTCACCCCTCCACTTT. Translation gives CASSSKTTTAPGVDSPLHF.

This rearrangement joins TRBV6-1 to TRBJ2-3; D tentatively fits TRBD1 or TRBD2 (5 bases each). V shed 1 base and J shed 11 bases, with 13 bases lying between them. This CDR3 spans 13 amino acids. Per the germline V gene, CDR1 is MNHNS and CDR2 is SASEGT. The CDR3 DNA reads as TGTGCCAGCAGTGAAGGGGGGTACGTGGAGCAGTATTTT. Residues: CASSEGGYVEQYF.

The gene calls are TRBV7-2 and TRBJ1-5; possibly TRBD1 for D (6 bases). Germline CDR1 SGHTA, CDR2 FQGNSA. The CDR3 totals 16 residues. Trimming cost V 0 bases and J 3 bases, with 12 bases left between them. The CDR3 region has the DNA TGTGCCAGCAGCTTAGCTGGGGGCGTTAACAATCAGCCCCAGCATTTT. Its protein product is CASSLAGGVNNQPQHF.

This CDR3 is CASSQAGTGNEKLFF. The CDR3 bases are TGTGCCAGCAGCCAAGCCGGGACAGGGAATGAAAAACTGTTTTTT. The chain employs TRBV14 and TRBJ1-4, with 9 bases that match TRBD1. The CDR3 extends over 15 amino acids. The V segment lost 1 base and the J segment 5 bases; nucleotides outside the gene matches: 2. Germline V gene data show CDR1 as SGHDN and CDR2 as FVKESK.

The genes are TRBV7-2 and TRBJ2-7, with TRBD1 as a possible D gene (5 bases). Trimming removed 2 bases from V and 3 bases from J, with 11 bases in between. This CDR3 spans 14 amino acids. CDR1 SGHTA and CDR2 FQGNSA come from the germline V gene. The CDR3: CASSLHRLLYEQYF. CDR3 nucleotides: TGTGCCAGCAGCTTACACAGGTTACTCTACGAGCAGTACTTC. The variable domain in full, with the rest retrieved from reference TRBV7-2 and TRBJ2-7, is GAGVSQSPSNKVTEKGKDVELRCDPISGHTALYWYRQSLGQGLEFLIYFQGNSAPDKSGLPSDRFSAERTGGSVSTLTIQRTQQEDSAVYLCASSLHRLLYEQYFGPGTRLTVT.